What follows are 22 T cell receptor beta chains derived from one specimen sequenced in a study of T cell responses to AZD1222 COVID-19 vaccine. Sequencing was performed with immunoSEQ multiplex PCR; in TCRdb, only in-frame clones are kept and a portion is missing. The data hold 180,000 or so clones, with 85% to 95% observed a single time. The sequencing here drew on peripheral blood, taken 28 days after the second dose of the MenACWY control vaccine. These receptors all stem from an adult who received the MenACWY meningococcal vaccine as a control.

This clone is a singleton in its sample. The chain employs TRBV2 and TRBJ2-7, with TRBD1 matching 12 bases. The CDR3 loop spans 15 amino acids. The junction had 10 bases not matched to a gene; V was cut back by 7 bases and J by 6 bases. In germline, CDR1 is SNHLY, CDR2 FYNNEI. DNA of the CDR3: TGTGCCAGCACCGTTACGGGACAGGGGGCCCCCGAGCAGTACTTC. This sequence encodes CASTVTGQGAPEQYF.

The chain has TRBV15 and TRBJ2-7; D unresolved. This CDR3 contains 14 residues. CDR1 LNHNV and CDR2 YYDKDF come from the germline V gene (reference sequence). V lost 0 bases, J lost 0 bases, and 6 bases lay in between. The chain's CDR3 is CATSRESNSYEQYF. The CDR3 region has the DNA TGTGCCACCAGCAGAGAATCTAACTCCTACGAGCAGTACTTC.

This clone was detected only a few times. The CDR3 region is CASSLTQGYGYTF. The CDR3 bases are TGTGCCAGCAGTCTCACTCAGGGCTATGGCTACACCTTC. The rearrangement uses TRBV6-5 and TRBJ1-2; perhaps TRBD1 as D (5 bases). Trimming removed 5 bases at V and 4 bases at J, with 11 bases between. Germline V gene data show CDR1 as MNHEY and CDR2 as SVGAGI. The CDR3 sequence is 13 residues long.

This chain joins TRBV7-2 and TRBJ2-1, with TRBD1 as a possible D gene (6 bases). Looked up from germline, CDR1 is SGHTA and CDR2 is FQGNSA. V was trimmed by 5 bases and J by 4 bases, leaving 12 bases between them. The CDR3 is 14 amino acids. The CDR3 DNA reads TGTGCCAGCAGCCCACAGGGAAGATACAATGAGCAGTTCTTC. Its translation is CASSPQGRYNEQFF.

On this clone itself: Other DNA sequences in the same sample also yield this CDR3. This chain links TRBV6-5 with TRBJ1-5; 8 nucleotides line up with TRBD1. V lost 6 bases and J lost 2; bases outside the gene matches: 3. Per the germline V gene, CDR1 is MNHEY and CDR2 is SVGAGI. The CDR3 contains 14 residues. In DNA, the CDR3 is TGTGCCAGCAGAGCGGGACAGGGCAATCAGCCCCAGCATTTT. As protein: CASRAGQGNQPQHF.

The V and J genes are TRBV5-4 and TRBJ2-3; D not resolved. The CDR3 is 13 residues long. Trimming cost V 4 bases and J 2 bases, with 8 bases left between them. Per the germline V gene, CDR1 is SGHNT and CDR2 is YYREEE (reference sequence). The CDR3 DNA is TGTGCCAGCAGCGCTCTCATCACAGATACGCAGTATTTT. Residues: CASSALITDTQYF. Full variable domain (remainder filled in from reference TRBV5-4 and TRBJ2-3): ETGVTQSPTHLIKTRGQQVTLRCSSQSGHNTVSWYQQALGQGPQFIFQYYREEENGRGNFPPRFSGLQFPNYSSELNVNALELDDSALYLCASSALITDTQYFGPGTRLTVL.

This chain links TRBV6-5 with TRBJ1-1; TRBD1 aligns across 8 bases. Trimming took 7 bases from V and 5 from J; bases not matched to a gene: 9. CDR3 length: 14 residues. CDR1 is MNHEY, CDR2 SVGAGI, per germline. The CDR3: CASKPDRGRTEAFF. As DNA, the CDR3 is TGTGCCAGCAAGCCAGACAGGGGAAGGACTGAAGCTTTCTTT.

This sequence joins TRBV2 and TRBJ1-3; D is ambiguous. The CDR3 loop spans 15 amino acids. The ends were cut back, 4 bases at V and 8 bases at J, with 18 bases in the middle. Germline lookup yields CDR1 SNHLY and CDR2 FYNNEI. In DNA, the CDR3 is TGTGCCAGCAGTGGTGGCGGAACCCTGAGTGACACCATATATTTT. Translated, it gives CASSGGGTLSDTIYF.

This chain joins TRBV19 and TRBJ2-7, with D maybe TRBD1 (5 bases). Looked up from germline, CDR1 is LNHDA and CDR2 is SQIVND (reference sequence). There are 13 residues in the CDR3. V lost 3 bases and J lost 2, with 8 bases in between. The CDR3 reads CASSIATAYEQYF. The CDR3 nucleotides are TGTGCCAGTAGTATCGCGACAGCCTACGAGCAGTACTTC.

The gene calls are TRBV6-5 and TRBJ1-2; 7 nucleotides agree with TRBD1. This CDR3 spans 14 amino acids. The V segment lost 7 bases and the J segment 7 bases; nucleotides outside the gene matches: 12. CDR1 is MNHEY, CDR2 SVGAGI, per germline. The CDR3 region has the DNA TGTGCCAGCACTCCGGAGGGGGCGCGGGGTGGCTACACCTTC. It is translated as CASTPEGARGGYTF.

As regards this clone: Other DNA sequences from this sample encode an identical CDR3 as well. This chain links TRBV6-6 with TRBJ1-5; D may be TRBD1 (5 bases). The CDR3 is 12 amino acids. Germline CDR1 reads MNHNY; CDR2 reads SVGAGI (reference sequence). The V and J ends lost 6 bases and 7 bases respectively, with 10 bases between them. The CDR3, as DNA: TGTGCCAGCAGCCCACCAGGGCAGCCCCAGCATTTT. As protein: CASSPPGQPQHF.

The chain employs TRBV6-1 and TRBJ1-2; no clear D. From germline, CDR1 is MNHNS and CDR2 SASEGT. Trimming stripped 2 bases from V and 7 bases from J, with 14 bases between. The CDR3 covers 14 residues. The DNA of the CDR3 is TGTGCCAGCAGTGAAAGGAACGGTCCCTTTGGCTACACCTTC. Residues: CASSERNGPFGYTF.

The rearrangement uses TRBV2 and TRBJ2-7, with 10 nucleotides matching TRBD1. This CDR3 spans 14 amino acids. After removal of 4 bases from V and 2 bases from J, the junction contained 2 bases not matched to a gene. Per germline, CDR1 SNHLY and CDR2 FYNNEI. CDR3 sequence: CASSAGTGAYEQYF. Written as DNA, the CDR3 is TGTGCCAGCAGTGCCGGGACAGGGGCCTACGAGCAGTACTTC.

The V gene is TRBV6-2 or TRBV6-3, the J gene TRBJ1-2; 7 bases fit TRBD1. There are 16 residues in the CDR3. With 0 bases clipped from V and 7 bases from J, the junction kept 11 bases outside the gene matches. Germline CDR1 is MNHEY and CDR2 is SVGEGT. The CDR3 nucleotides are TGTGCCAGCAGTTACTCAAGGACAGGAGGTTACGGTGGCTACACCTTC. Translated, it gives CASSYSRTGGYGGYTF.

This chain joins TRBV6-5 and TRBJ1-5; D is unclear. This CDR3 has 14 residues. Trimming cost V 5 bases and J 7 bases, with 15 bases left between them. From germline, CDR1 is MNHEY and CDR2 SVGAGI. As DNA, the CDR3 is TGTGCCAGCAGTCTGAGGGTCGGAGGACAGCCCCAGCATTTT. Translating it yields CASSLRVGGQPQHF.

This clone was observed a few times. The V and J genes are TRBV10-3 and TRBJ1-1, with D possibly being TRBD1 (5 bases). The CDR3 consists of 16 residues. In germline, CDR1 is ENHRY, CDR2 SYGVKD. The V end lost 4 bases, the J end lost 1 base, and 16 bases lay between the germline ends. The CDR3 protein is CAISVRDEGRNTEAFF. The CDR3 DNA reads TGTGCCATCAGTGTACGTGACGAGGGGCGGAACACTGAAGCTTTCTTT.

The rearrangement joins TRBV18 to TRBJ1-6; no clear D. CDR3 length: 15 residues. Trimming took 3 bases from V and 11 from J, leaving 17 bases between them. Per the germline V gene, CDR1 is KGHSH and CDR2 is LQKENI. The CDR3 coding sequence is TGTGCCAGCTCACCGCCGGATTGGCCTGAGACACCCCTCCACTTT. Protein product: CASSPPDWPETPLHF.

The genes are TRBV6-2 or TRBV6-3 and TRBJ1-1; D unresolved. The CDR3 is made up of 13 amino acids. The germline gives CDR1 MNHEY, CDR2 SVGEGT. V dropped 4 bases and J dropped 0 bases, with 6 bases sitting between them. CDR3 sequence (DNA): TGTGCCAGCAGTTTTTCTCTGAACACTGAAGCTTTCTTT. Residues: CASSFSLNTEAFF.

The rearrangement joins TRBV7-3 to TRBJ2-3, with 7 bases aligning to TRBD1. The germline V gene encodes CDR1 SGHTA and CDR2 FQGTGA. Trimming removed 5 bases from V and 2 bases from J; junction bases left unmatched: 10. The CDR3 runs 16 residues. The CDR3 sequence is CASSPQGSLLTDTQYF. DNA for the CDR3: TGTGCCAGCAGCCCACAGGGGTCATTACTCACAGATACGCAGTATTTT.

The chain is built from TRBV20-1 and TRBJ2-2; the D is unclear. V was pared by 7 bases and J by 6 bases, with 9 bases between. Germline values: CDR1 DFQATT, CDR2 SNEGSKA (reference sequence). The CDR3 runs to 11 residues. The CDR3: CSVGRPGELFF. Written as DNA, the CDR3 is TGCAGTGTCGGCAGGCCCGGGGAGCTGTTTTTT.

This clone was seen once. V gene TRBV5-4 combines with J gene TRBJ1-6; D remains ambiguous. This CDR3 contains 14 residues. Looked up from germline, CDR1 is SGHNT and CDR2 is YYREEE (reference sequence). V was cut by 1 base and J by 6 bases, with 8 bases left in between. CDR3 DNA sequence: TGTGCCAGCAGCTTGTACAGCTCTAATTCACCCCTCCACTTT. This translates into CASSLYSSNSPLHF.

The chain recombines TRBV21-1 with TRBJ1-2; the table assigns TRBD1, which was not confirmed against the DNA. TRBV21-1 is deemed a pseudogene. The CDR3 length is 16 residues. CDR3 in DNA: TGTGCCAGCAGCAAAACTGACAGGGAGGATGGCTATGGCTACACCTTC. Protein sequence: CASSKTDREDGYGYTF.